Each of the 25 T cell receptor beta chains below was sequenced from the same sample in a study of spatial heterogeneity in lung cancer. General observations from the study: Counts of expanded alpha and beta TCRs within tumors tracked the tumor nonsynonymous mutation count.

This sample's time point: sample taken at primary tumor resection. TCRdb ran MiXCR on the 5' RACE reads and lists one entry per CDR3 protein. Of around 9,700 distinct CDR3 sequences detected, more than 7% appear once; the ten largest clones hold 20% to 25%. These receptors have no identified antigens. This specimen consisted of lung tumor tissue, obtained at surgery. The source of these receptors is a female donor with early-stage non-small cell lung cancer.

This clonotype was seen repeatedly, ten times or more. This beta chain lies outside the target of a library built for alpha chains; its clone size means little. The gene calls are TRBV2 and TRBJ2-6, with a weak D call TRBD1 (7 bases). This CDR3 comprises 14 residues. Germline values: CDR1 SNHLY, CDR2 FYNNEI. V lost 8 bases and J 2 bases, leaving 10 bases between the germline ends. This CDR3 reads CASGGTAGANVLTF. Here the CDR3 DNA reads TGTGCCAGCGGAGGGACAGCTGGGGCCAACGTCCTGACTTTC.

In its sample, this clonotype was seen many times. This beta chain was picked up by a library intended for alpha chains and is off target, so its count carries little meaning. The chain recombines TRBV6-1 with TRBJ2-7, with 10 bases fitting TRBD2. Trimming at V came to 5 bases and at J to 6 bases, leaving 31 bases not matched to a gene. The CDR3 has 22 residues. Germline V gives CDR1 MNHNS, CDR2 SASEGT. The CDR3 nucleotides read TGTGCCAGCAGTACCCGACCTCTGGCTAGCGGGGGATTCCTGACCGAGCAAGGCGAGCAGTACTTC. It encodes CASSTRPLASGGFLTEQGEQYF.

This clonotype has a count of ten or more. Little can be read into the size of this beta chain, an off-target read in a library designed for alpha chains. The chain joins TRBV24-1 to TRBJ2-1; 7 bases align to TRBD2. The CDR3 runs 17 residues. V shed 2 bases, J shed 4 bases, and the junction held 10 bases outside the gene matches. Germline-derived CDR1 and CDR2 are KGHDR and SFDVKD. CDR3 nucleotide sequence: TGTGCCACCAGTGATTCCAAGCGGAGGGGAGGGTACAATGAGCAGTTCTTC. Translating gives CATSDSKRRGGYNEQFF.

This clonotype was seen ten or more times. This beta chain slipped into a library made for alpha chains as a stray read, so its size is not meaningful. The J gene is TRBJ1-1, the V gene TRBV5-1, with TRBD1 matching over 10 bases. V dropped 3 bases and J dropped 3; count of bases not matched to a gene: 5. CDR3 length: 15 amino acids. Germline CDR1 is SGHRS and CDR2 is YFSETQ. The CDR3 coding sequence is TGCGCCAGCAGCTGGGGGACAGGGGCGGACACTGAAGCTTTCTTT. This codes for CASSWGTGADTEAFF.

This clonotype was detected many times. Little can be read into the size of this beta chain, an off-target read in a library designed for alpha chains. The chain links TRBV28 to TRBJ2-7; no clear D. Germline CDR1 MDHEN, CDR2 SYDVKM. The V end lost 10 bases, the J end lost 3 bases, and 22 bases lay between the germline ends. The CDR3 has 15 amino acids. CDR3 nucleotide sequence: TGTGCCACCTCGTCCCCCGGCCTTTTGGGCTACGAGCAGTACTTC. Translating gives CATSSPGLLGYEQYF.

This clonotype was detected ten times or more. This beta chain is a stray sequence in a library constructed for alpha chains; its clone size is not meaningful. The chain has TRBV5-5 and TRBJ2-7, with 8 bases that match TRBD1. Trimming removed 5 bases from V and 0 bases from J; junction bases left unmatched: 7. The CDR3 has 15 residues. Germline V gives CDR1 SGHKS, CDR2 YYEKEE (reference sequence). The CDR3 sequence is CASSRDRRSSYEQYF. CDR3 coding DNA: TGTGCCAGCAGTCGGGACAGGAGGAGCTCCTACGAGCAGTACTTC.

This clonotype has a count of ten or more. Found in a library prepared for alpha chains, this beta chain is an off-target read, and its abundance has little meaning. The chain links TRBV28 to TRBJ2-7; TRBD1 matches 7 bases. CDR1 is MDHEN and CDR2 is SYDVKM in the germline V gene. J was trimmed by 6 bases and V by 6 bases; bases with no gene match: 20. The CDR3 is 17 amino acids. The DNA for the CDR3 is TGTGCCAGCAGAACCGCCGAACAGGGGAATAGGATACGCGAGCAGTACTTC. It is translated as CASRTAEQGNRIREQYF.

About this clonotype itself: This beta chain turned up in a library designed for alpha chains; as an off-target read, its abundance says little. The gene calls are TRBV9 and TRBJ1-4, with 7 bases identical to TRBD1. Germline V gene sequence: CDR1 SGDLS, CDR2 YYNGEE. This CDR3 is 15 amino acids long. After removal of 4 bases from V and 3 bases from J, the junction contained 6 bases not matched to a gene. For the CDR3, the DNA is TGTGCCAGCAGCTTACGACAGGGCCCTAATGAAAAACTGTTTTTT. This sequence encodes CASSLRQGPNEKLFF.

This clonotype came up many times. A library prepared for alpha chains yielded this beta chain as an off-target read; its size is of little meaning. The chain uses TRBV20-1 and TRBJ2-4, with a possible D match to TRBD2 (5 bases). The V and J ends lost 6 bases and 0 bases respectively, with 30 bases between them. CDR3 length: 20 residues. Germline CDR1 and CDR2: DFQATT and SNEGSKA (reference sequence). CDR3 DNA: TGCAGTGCCCAGCGAATCCTTCCCGGGATCCTTAAGTTAGCCAAAAACATTCAGTACTTC. Its translation is CSAQRILPGILKLAKNIQYF.

In this sample, this clonotype turned up a few times. Since a much larger clone is just one base distant, this may be a read error. This beta chain is off target for a library built for alpha chains, so its abundance means little. The rearrangement uses TRBV20-1 and TRBJ2-1, with 10 bases identical to TRBD1. The CDR3 length is 14 residues. The germline V gene encodes CDR1 DFQATT and CDR2 SNEGSKA (reference sequence). Trimming took 8 bases from V and 6 from J; bases not matched to a gene: 10. The CDR3 DNA reads as TGCAGTACTGGGGGCGGGACAGGGGTCAATGAGCAGTTCTTC. This translates into CSTGGGTGVNEQFF.

This clonotype was seen a handful of times. This beta chain turned up in a library designed for alpha chains; as an off-target read, its abundance says little. The CDR3 loop reads CASSLVPVETQYF. The DNA for the CDR3 is TGTGCCAGCAGCTTGGTTCCTGTAGAGACCCAGTACTTC. The chain uses TRBV5-4 and TRBJ2-5, with D unresolved. This CDR3 spans 13 amino acids. CDR1 is SGHNT and CDR2 is YYREEE in the germline V gene (reference sequence). Trimming cost V 0 bases and J 4 bases, with 7 bases left between them.

Of note for this clonotype: Since the library was made to target alpha chains, this beta chain is a stray read and its abundance is not meaningful. The V and J genes are TRBV27 and TRBJ1-1; D is unclear. Germline lookup yields CDR1 MNHEY and CDR2 SMNVEV (reference sequence). V gave up 6 bases and J gave up 2 bases, with 13 bases separating them. This CDR3 has 14 residues. The CDR3 DNA reads TGTGCCAGCAGGCGCTTAGACGACAACACTGAAGCTTTCTTT. It is translated as CASRRLDDNTEAFF.

A note on this clonotype: This beta chain came through as a stray read in a library set up for alpha chains, and its size says little. The chain employs TRBV30 and TRBJ1-2; TRBD1 agrees at 11 bases. This CDR3 has 17 amino acids. From germline, CDR1 is GTSNPN and CDR2 SVGIG (reference sequence). V dropped 3 bases and J dropped 2; count of bases not matched to a gene: 11. Here the CDR3 reads CAWRVAAGTGGNYGYTF. CDR3 coding DNA: TGTGCCTGGAGGGTAGCTGCCGGGACAGGGGGGAACTATGGCTACACCTTC.

Ten or more counts support this clonotype. This beta chain slipped into a library made for alpha chains as a stray read, so its size is not meaningful. J is TRBJ2-5 and V is TRBV28; a possible D gene is TRBD2 (6 bases). Germline-derived CDR1 and CDR2 are MDHEN and SYDVKM. The ends were cut back, 3 bases at V and 5 bases at J, with 22 bases in the middle. The CDR3 spans 17 residues. CDR3 sequence reads: CASSLWVKSYGGETQYF. The DNA of the CDR3 is TGTGCCAGCAGTTTGTGGGTGAAAAGCTATGGGGGGGAGACCCAGTACTTC.

There are many counts of this clonotype. Being off target in a library aimed at alpha chains, this beta chain has a size of little meaning. The CDR3 DNA is TGCAGCGTCTATCGGGCCCTAGAAGGAGGAACTTGGGGCTACACCTTC. Its protein is CSVYRALEGGTWGYTF. The genes are TRBV29-1 and TRBJ1-2, with unresolved D. V lost 6 bases to trimming and J lost 8 bases, with 28 bases between them. The CDR3 runs to 16 residues. Germline V gives CDR1 SQVTM, CDR2 ANQGSEA.

In its sample, this clonotype is medium-sized. Little can be read into the size of this beta chain, an off-target read in a library designed for alpha chains. V usage is TRBV10-3 and J usage is TRBJ1-1, with 7 positions matching TRBD1. The germline V gene encodes CDR1 ENHRY and CDR2 SYGVKD. The junction had 2 bases not matched to a gene; V was cut back by 3 bases and J by 1 base. The CDR3 has 14 residues. The CDR3 DNA sequence: TGTGCCATCAGTGAAGGGGGCAGGAACACTGAAGCTTTCTTT. Translation: CAISEGGRNTEAFF.

Many counts were recorded for this clonotype. This beta chain slipped into a library made for alpha chains as a stray read, so its size is not meaningful. The chain links TRBV2 to TRBJ1-2; tentative D call: TRBD1 (6 bases). The germline CDR1 and CDR2 sequences are SNHLY and FYNNEI. The length of the CDR3 is 14 residues. The V gene lost 5 bases and the J gene lost 0 bases, with 10 bases spanning the gap. The CDR3 nucleotides are TGTGCCAGCAGTCTACAGGGAGCTAACTATGGCTACACCTTC. It encodes CASSLQGANYGYTF. The variable domain in full, with the rest retrieved from reference TRBV2 and TRBJ1-2, is EPEVTQTPSHQVTQMGQEVILRCVPISNHLYFYWYRQILGQKVEFLVSFYNNEISEKSEIFDDQFSVERPDGSNFTLKIRSTKLEDSAMYFCASSLQGANYGYTFGSGTRLTVV.

This clonotype appeared a few times. This beta chain is a stray read from a library made for alpha chains; its abundance is not meaningful. V usage is TRBV2 and J usage is TRBJ2-2, with a tentative D call TRBD1 (5 bases). Looked up from germline, CDR1 is SNHLY and CDR2 is FYNNEI. This CDR3 is built from 14 residues. V was cut by 2 bases and J by 7 bases, with 11 bases left in between. The CDR3 loop is CASSELAGRGELFF. CDR3 DNA sequence: TGTGCCAGCAGTGAACTCGCAGGGCGCGGGGAGCTGTTTTTT.

Turning to this clonotype: This beta chain came through as a stray read in a library set up for alpha chains, and its size says little. The rearrangement uses TRBV18 and TRBJ2-5; 9 bases align to TRBD2. Unmatched junction bases numbered 10, after V lost 6 bases and J lost 5 bases. In germline, CDR1 is KGHSH, CDR2 LQKENI. The CDR3 spans 15 residues. Here the CDR3 reads CASSQGLAQLETQYF. The CDR3, as DNA: TGTGCCAGCTCTCAGGGACTAGCTCAATTGGAGACCCAGTACTTC.

In this sample, this clonotype turned up many times. This beta chain is a stray sequence in a library constructed for alpha chains; its clone size is not meaningful. CDR3 residues: CASSPPRVGANVLTF. The CDR3 region has the DNA TGTGCCAGCTCACCACCGAGGGTTGGGGCCAACGTCCTGACTTTC. The chain couples TRBV18 to TRBJ2-6; maybe TRBD2 (5 bases). This CDR3 spans 15 amino acids. V lost 0 bases to trimming and J lost 3 bases, with 6 bases between them. Germline V lookup: CDR1 KGHSH, CDR2 LQKENI.

This clonotype was seen at least ten times. For a library built for alpha chains, this beta chain is a stray read; little rests on its size. V is TRBV2 and J is TRBJ2-2; TRBD1 matches 7 bases. V lost 10 bases to trimming and J lost 0 bases; unmatched junction nucleotides: 5. Germline values: CDR1 SNHLY, CDR2 FYNNEI. CDR3 length equals 14 residues. The CDR3 sequence is CAITTGANTGELFF. CDR3 DNA sequence: TGTGCCATCACAACAGGGGCGAACACCGGGGAGCTGTTTTTT.

This clonotype came up many times. The library was built for alpha chains, so this beta chain is an off-target read and its size means little. J is TRBJ2-5 and V is TRBV7-2, with D maybe TRBD2 (5 bases). This CDR3 is 14 amino acids long. Looked up from germline, CDR1 is SGHTA and CDR2 is FQGNSA. With 2 bases removed from V and 2 bases from J, the gap between germline ends came to 9 bases. Here the CDR3 reads CASSLFWTQETQYF. The DNA for the CDR3 is TGTGCCAGCAGCTTATTCTGGACTCAAGAGACCCAGTACTTC.

This clonotype appeared a few times. In a library made to pick up alpha chains, this beta chain is a stray read with a size that means little. The chain is built from TRBV7-8 and TRBJ1-5, with D maybe TRBD1 (6 bases). This CDR3 is 14 amino acids long. The V gene lost 2 bases and the J gene lost 6 bases, with 11 bases spanning the gap. Germline V gene data show CDR1 as SGHVS and CDR2 as FQNEAQ. The CDR3 coding sequence is TGTGCCAGCAGCTTAATCGGGGGCAGTCAGCCCCAGCATTTT. Its translation: CASSLIGGSQPQHF.

This clonotype was counted ten times or more. Being off target in a library aimed at alpha chains, this beta chain has a size of little meaning. The rearrangement links TRBV12-3 or TRBV12-4 to TRBJ2-7; weak D call: TRBD1 (6 bases). CDR3 length equals 14 residues. The V and J ends lost 9 bases and 5 bases respectively, with 20 bases between them. The CDR3 loop is CASSSGQGTDEQYF. In nucleotides, the CDR3 is TGTGCCAGTTCGTCGGGGCAGGGGACCGACGAGCAGTACTTC.

This clonotype was seen at least ten times. The library was designed around alpha chains, so this beta chain is a stray read whose abundance carries little weight. The chain has TRBV4-3 and TRBJ2-2; a possible D gene is TRBD1 (6 bases). V lost 4 bases to trimming and J lost 0 bases, with 6 bases between them. The length of the CDR3 is 14 residues. CDR1 and CDR2 from the germline V gene are LGHNA and YSLEER. The CDR3 region has the DNA TGCGCCAGCAGCCGACAGGCGAACACCGGGGAGCTGTTTTTT. Translated, it gives CASSRQANTGELFF.